This TCR beta chain was retrieved from a study of blood T cell repertoires in COVID-19. At the level of the study: Italy, Spain and the United States were the sources of the convalescent and acute COVID-19 samples.

Germline assignment: CDR1 MNHEY and CDR2 SVGAGI. With 6 bases clipped from V and 10 bases from J, the junction kept 10 bases outside the gene matches. The CDR3 sequence is 15 residues long. Original handling: Estimation of nucleated cell counts relied on the amplification of reference gene primers. The assay was immunoSEQ multiplex PCR, and TCRdb's table has in-frame clones only and misses some. D and trimming were read from the DNA, whereas the V and J calls and clone size are those reported in that table. Of 35,000 to 45,000 clones in the sample, 70% to 90% were seen once. This chain joins TRBV6-5 and TRBJ1-6, with 9 bases that match TRBD1. The source material was peripheral blood. This clonotype was obtained from a woman older than 75 with acute or convalescent COVID-19. DNA of the CDR3: TGTGCCAGCAGATCCGGGACAGGGTTAAGATCACCCCTCCACTTT. Amino acid sequence: CASRSGTGLRSPLHF.